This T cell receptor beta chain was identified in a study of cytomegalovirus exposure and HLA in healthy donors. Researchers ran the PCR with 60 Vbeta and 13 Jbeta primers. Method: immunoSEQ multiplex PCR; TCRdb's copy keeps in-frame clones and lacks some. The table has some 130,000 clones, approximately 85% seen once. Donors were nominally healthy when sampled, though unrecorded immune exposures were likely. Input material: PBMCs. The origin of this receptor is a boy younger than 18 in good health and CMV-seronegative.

The CDR3 DNA follows: TGTGCCAGCAGCCGGGAGACAGGGGGCGGGGAGACCCAGTACTTC. Translation: CASSRETGGGETQYF. The rearrangement joins TRBV7-2 to TRBJ2-5, with 10 bases that match TRBD1. The junction had 8 bases not matched to a gene; V was cut back by 5 bases and J by 5 bases. This CDR3 comprises 15 residues. CDR1 SGHTA and CDR2 FQGNSA come from the germline V gene.